The rows below give T cell receptor beta chains drawn from one sample of a study of T cell responses to AZD1222 COVID-19 vaccine. Only in-frame clones appear in the TCRdb table, and some are missing; sequencing was by immunoSEQ multiplex PCR. The data hold approximately 96,000 clones, with about 89% observed a single time. This material consisted of peripheral blood, taken 28 days after the second AZD1222 dose. These receptors originate from an adult who received the AZD1222 COVID-19 vaccine. The CDR3 runs from the conserved cysteine through the conserved F or W. A D gene is named only where the DNA matches it firmly. Some rows mark clone size as missing; the rest say once, few, many or name a class of expanded clone.

V gene: TRBV6-4; J gene: TRBJ2-3; D gene: .; clone size: .; CDR3 DNA: TGTGCCAGCAGAGCAGGCCCCCGGGGTACAGATACGCAGTATTTT; CDR3 protein: CASRAGPRGTDTQYF
V gene: TRBV2; J gene: TRBJ2-2; D gene: .; clone size: .; CDR3 DNA: TGTGCCAGCAGGAAGACCGGGGAGCTGTTTTTT; CDR3 protein: CASRKTGELFF
V gene: TRBV4-1; J gene: TRBJ1-2; D gene: TRBD1; clone size: .; CDR3 DNA: TGCGCCAGCAGCCAAGAGGGCGGACAGGGGCCCCGAAGAGGCTACACCTTC; CDR3 protein: CASSQEGGQGPRRGYTF
V gene: TRBV5-1; J gene: TRBJ2-3; D gene: .; clone size: few; CDR3 DNA: TGCGCCAGCAGCACCTATCAGGGGGGGGATACGCAGTATTTT; CDR3 protein: CASSTYQGGDTQYF
V gene: TRBV28; J gene: TRBJ2-2; D gene: TRBD2; clone size: .; CDR3 DNA: TGTGCCAGCAGCCCGCGGGGAGGGCCGAACACCGGGGAGCTGTTTTTT; CDR3 protein: CASSPRGGPNTGELFF
V gene: TRBV4-1; J gene: TRBJ2-3; D gene: TRBD1; clone size: .; CDR3 DNA: TGCGCCAGCAGCCAACAGGCCACGGGACAGAGCCGGGATACGCAGTATTTT; CDR3 protein: CASSQQATGQSRDTQYF
V gene: TRBV6-5; J gene: TRBJ2-7; D gene: .; clone size: .; CDR3 DNA: TGTGCCACCGCAGCTGACTGGAGCTCCTACGAGCAGTACTTC; CDR3 protein: CATAADWSSYEQYF
V gene: TRBV9; J gene: TRBJ2-3; D gene: TRBD2; clone size: .; CDR3 DNA: TGTGCCAGCAGCGTACTAGCGGGAGCGTCAGATACGCAGTATTTT; CDR3 protein: CASSVLAGASDTQYF
V gene: TRBV14; J gene: TRBJ1-1; D gene: TRBD1; clone size: .; CDR3 DNA: TGTGCCAGCGAACCTTGGAGGGGGCTGTCTGAAGCTTTCTTT; CDR3 protein: CASEPWRGLSEAFF
V gene: TRBV19; J gene: TRBJ1-4; D gene: .; clone size: .; CDR3 DNA: TGTGCCAGTAGTATAAGAAAGGAAGCGAACGAAAAACTGTTTTTT; CDR3 protein: CASSIRKEANEKLFF
V gene: TRBV12-3/TRBV12-4; J gene: TRBJ2-2; D gene: .; clone size: .; CDR3 DNA: TGTGCCAGCGGTATGGGCACCGGGGAGCTGTTTTTT; CDR3 protein: CASGMGTGELFF
V gene: TRBV7-9; J gene: TRBJ1-2; D gene: .; clone size: .; CDR3 DNA: TGTGCCAGCAGCTTAGGGGGTGAAGCTAACTATGGCTACACCTTC; CDR3 protein: CASSLGGEANYGYTF
V gene: TRBV11-2; J gene: TRBJ1-4; D gene: .; clone size: .; CDR3 DNA: TGTGCCAGCAGCTTAATCGGGACAACAAATGAAAAACTGTTTTTT; CDR3 protein: CASSLIGTTNEKLFF
V gene: TRBV28; J gene: TRBJ2-7; D gene: .; clone size: .; CDR3 DNA: TGTGCCAGCAGTCCGTCCGGAGCCCGGCAGTACTTC; CDR3 protein: CASSPSGARQYF
V gene: TRBV5-8; J gene: TRBJ1-5; D gene: .; clone size: .; CDR3 DNA: TGTGCCAGCAGCTCGCTACAGGGATTTGTTTTGAGTGGCAATCAGCCCCAGCATTTT; CDR3 protein: CASSSLQGFVLSGNQPQHF
V gene: TRBV11-2; J gene: TRBJ2-7; D gene: .; clone size: .; CDR3 DNA: TGTGCCAGCAGCCCCCCGGTAGGCCTCCTCTACGAGCAGTACTTC; CDR3 protein: CASSPPVGLLYEQYF
V gene: TRBV5-4; J gene: TRBJ2-1; D gene: TRBD2; clone size: .; CDR3 DNA: TGTGCCAGCAGCGCCTCTAGCGGGAGCTCCTACAATGAGCAGTTCTTC; CDR3 protein: CASSASSGSSYNEQFF
V gene: TRBV5-1; J gene: TRBJ1-4; D gene: .; clone size: .; CDR3 DNA: TGCGCCAGCAGCCGGGACCGCGCGGAAAAACTGTTTTTT; CDR3 protein: CASSRDRAEKLFF
V gene: TRBV9; J gene: TRBJ1-1; D gene: .; clone size: .; CDR3 DNA: TGTGCCAGCAGCGTAGTTGAGGGGAACACTGAAGCTTTCTTT; CDR3 protein: CASSVVEGNTEAFF
V gene: TRBV9; J gene: TRBJ2-1; D gene: .; clone size: .; CDR3 DNA: TGTGCCAGCAGCGTTAGGACTCAGTCCTACAATGAGCAGTTCTTC; CDR3 protein: CASSVRTQSYNEQFF
V gene: TRBV7-2; J gene: TRBJ1-1; D gene: TRBD1; clone size: .; CDR3 DNA: TGTGCCAGCAGCAATGCCGGGACAGGGGTACCCCCTGTGGCTTTCTTT; CDR3 protein: CASSNAGTGVPPVAFF
V gene: TRBV2; J gene: TRBJ1-1; D gene: TRBD1; clone size: .; CDR3 DNA: TGTGCCAGCAGGGGGGACAGGGGAACTGAAGCTTTCTTT; CDR3 protein: CASRGDRGTEAFF
V gene: TRBV19; J gene: TRBJ2-7; D gene: TRBD2; clone size: .; CDR3 DNA: TGTGCCAGTAGTATCGGGGGGGCCCCCTACGAGCAGTACTTC; CDR3 protein: CASSIGGAPYEQYF
V gene: TRBV11-2; J gene: TRBJ1-5; D gene: TRBD1; clone size: .; CDR3 DNA: TGTGCCAGCAGCTTAGGACAGGGGAATCAGCCCCAGCATTTT; CDR3 protein: CASSLGQGNQPQHF
V gene: TRBV6-5; J gene: TRBJ2-1; D gene: TRBD2; clone size: .; CDR3 DNA: TGTGCCAGCTTCTCGCGGGGGATCTACAATGAGCAGTTCTTC; CDR3 protein: CASFSRGIYNEQFF
V gene: TRBV28; J gene: TRBJ1-4; D gene: .; clone size: .; CDR3 DNA: TGTGCCAGCAGTTTAAGGGGGACTGAAAAACTGTTTTTT; CDR3 protein: CASSLRGTEKLFF
V gene: TRBV10-2; J gene: TRBJ2-4; D gene: .; clone size: .; CDR3 DNA: TGCGCCAGCAGTGATGGGCGTACTCAGTACTTC; CDR3 protein: CASSDGRTQYF
V gene: TRBV28; J gene: TRBJ1-1; D gene: .; clone size: .; CDR3 DNA: TGTGCCAGCAGCATATTGAACACTGAAGCTTTCTTT; CDR3 protein: CASSILNTEAFF
V gene: TRBV20-1; J gene: TRBJ1-1; D gene: .; clone size: few; CDR3 DNA: TGCAGTGCAATCAAGAACACTGAAGCTTTCTTT; CDR3 protein: CSAIKNTEAFF
V gene: TRBV20-1; J gene: TRBJ1-1; D gene: .; clone size: .; CDR3 DNA: TGCAGTTTAGGGGGGGCTGAAGCTTTCTTT; CDR3 protein: CSLGGAEAFF
V gene: TRBV2; J gene: TRBJ2-1; D gene: TRBD2; clone size: .; CDR3 DNA: TGTGCCAGCAGCCCGACTAGCGGGAGCTACAATGAGCAGTTCTTC; CDR3 protein: CASSPTSGSYNEQFF
V gene: TRBV14; J gene: TRBJ1-1; D gene: .; clone size: .; CDR3 DNA: TGTGCCAGCAGCCAAGATCTAGGATTCACTGAAGCTTTCTTT; CDR3 protein: CASSQDLGFTEAFF
V gene: TRBV7-2; J gene: TRBJ1-1; D gene: .; clone size: .; CDR3 DNA: TGTGCCAGCAGCCCCGGACACGGAAAACGGGAAGCTTTCTTT; CDR3 protein: CASSPGHGKREAFF
V gene: TRBV5-1; J gene: TRBJ1-1; D gene: .; clone size: .; CDR3 DNA: TGCGCCAGCAGCCCGTACACAGGGAACACTGAAGCTTTCTTT; CDR3 protein: CASSPYTGNTEAFF
V gene: TRBV6-5; J gene: TRBJ2-7; D gene: .; clone size: .; CDR3 DNA: TGTGCCAGCAGTTACGCGGGACGGCACTCCTACGAGCAGTACTTC; CDR3 protein: CASSYAGRHSYEQYF
V gene: TRBV23-1; J gene: TRBJ1-2; D gene: TRBD1; clone size: once; CDR3 DNA: TGCGCCAGCAGTCGAACCAGGGGGTCTAACTATGGCTACACCTTC; CDR3 protein: CASSRTRGSNYGYTF
V gene: TRBV10-2; J gene: TRBJ1-5; D gene: TRBD1; clone size: .; CDR3 DNA: TGCGCCAGCAGTAACGACAGGGTTGGACAGCCCCAGCATTTT; CDR3 protein: CASSNDRVGQPQHF
V gene: TRBV28; J gene: TRBJ2-5; D gene: .; clone size: .; CDR3 DNA: TGTGCCAGCCTCCAGGGGAGTCAAGAGACCCAGTACTTC; CDR3 protein: CASLQGSQETQYF
V gene: TRBV3-1/TRBV3-2; J gene: TRBJ1-1; D gene: TRBD1; clone size: .; CDR3 DNA: TGTGCCAGCAGCCACGCAGGGGGGAGTGAAGCTTTCTTT; CDR3 protein: CASSHAGGSEAFF
V gene: TRBV7-3; J gene: TRBJ2-7; D gene: .; clone size: .; CDR3 DNA: TGTGCCAGCAGCTCTGGGACGGGCCCCCCCTACGAGCAGTACTTC; CDR3 protein: CASSSGTGPPYEQYF
V gene: TRBV5-1; J gene: TRBJ1-2; D gene: .; clone size: .; CDR3 DNA: TGCGCCAGCAGCTTGAGGGTAAACTATGGCTACACCTTC; CDR3 protein: CASSLRVNYGYTF
V gene: TRBV14; J gene: TRBJ2-2; D gene: .; clone size: few; CDR3 DNA: TGTGCCAGCAGCGCGTTTCGAGGCGGGGAGCTGTTTTTT; CDR3 protein: CASSAFRGGELFF
V gene: TRBV12-3/TRBV12-4; J gene: TRBJ2-2; D gene: .; clone size: .; CDR3 DNA: TGTGCCGGGGGCCAGCCGAACACCGGGGAGCTGTTTTTT; CDR3 protein: CAGGQPNTGELFF
V gene: TRBV30; J gene: TRBJ1-2; D gene: .; clone size: once; CDR3 DNA: TGTGCCTGGAGTGCTGTTGTGGGGAGATGCACCTTC; CDR3 protein: CAWSAVVGRCTF
V gene: TRBV2; J gene: TRBJ1-2; D gene: TRBD1; clone size: once; CDR3 DNA: TGTGCCGGCAAGACAGGGGGAGGCGGCTACACCTTC; CDR3 protein: CAGKTGGGGYTF
V gene: TRBV27; J gene: TRBJ1-2; D gene: .; clone size: .; CDR3 DNA: TGTGCCAGCAGTCGACGGGGGGGAGCTAACTATGGCTACACCTTC; CDR3 protein: CASSRRGGANYGYTF
V gene: TRBV18; J gene: TRBJ1-2; D gene: .; clone size: once; CDR3 DNA: TGTGCCAGCTCACCACCGGAGACCCGGGACTATGGCTACACCTTC; CDR3 protein: CASSPPETRDYGYTF
V gene: TRBV2; J gene: TRBJ1-3; D gene: TRBD1; clone size: .; CDR3 DNA: TGTGCCAGCAGTAAGGGGGCGCACTCTGGAAACACCATATATTTT; CDR3 protein: CASSKGAHSGNTIYF
V gene: TRBV24-1; J gene: TRBJ1-1; D gene: .; clone size: .; CDR3 DNA: TGTGCCACCAGTGATTTGATCGGGGCTGAAGCTTTCTTT; CDR3 protein: CATSDLIGAEAFF
V gene: TRBV29-1; J gene: TRBJ1-3; D gene: .; clone size: .; CDR3 DNA: TGCAGCGTTCCCCTCGGAAACACCATATATTTT; CDR3 protein: CSVPLGNTIYF
V gene: TRBV11-3; J gene: TRBJ2-7; D gene: TRBD2; clone size: .; CDR3 DNA: TGTGCCAGCAGCTCTGGGGCTAGCGGATACGAGCAGTACTTC; CDR3 protein: CASSSGASGYEQYF
V gene: TRBV5-1; J gene: TRBJ1-6; D gene: .; clone size: .; CDR3 DNA: TGCGCCTCCCAAGCTGGGGATAGCTCCTATAATTCACCCCTCCACTTT; CDR3 protein: CASQAGDSSYNSPLHF
V gene: TRBV19; J gene: TRBJ2-1; D gene: .; clone size: .; CDR3 DNA: TGTGCCAGTAGTCCAAGGGGCTACAATGAGCAGTTCTTC; CDR3 protein: CASSPRGYNEQFF
V gene: TRBV24-1; J gene: TRBJ1-2; D gene: TRBD1; clone size: .; CDR3 DNA: TGTGCCACCAGTGACGCTGGACAGGGGGGAGATGGCTACACCTTC; CDR3 protein: CATSDAGQGGDGYTF
V gene: TRBV6-5; J gene: TRBJ1-2; D gene: TRBD1; clone size: .; CDR3 DNA: TGTGCCAGCAGTAAACAGGGGGGATTAAACTATGGCTACACCTTC; CDR3 protein: CASSKQGGLNYGYTF